The T cell receptor (beta chain) under discussion was sequenced for a study of radiation and T cells in renal cell carcinoma. The method was immunoSEQ multiplex PCR; TCRdb's version includes in-frame clones alone and lacks a portion of them. The repertoire holds approximately 100,000 clones, approximately 86% seen once, with roughly 8% in the top ten. Time point specified: baseline pretreatment blood. Noted treatment: 15 Gy SBRT to primary tumor, nephrectomy 4 weeks later. The V gene lost 0 bases and the J gene lost 4 bases, with 10 bases spanning the gap. Germline CDR1 and CDR2: SGHAT and FQNNGV. This CDR3 comprises 15 residues.

The receptor's source is a man aged 50-60 years with renal cell carcinoma. The chain combines TRBV11-2 with TRBJ2-1, with D possibly TRBD2 on 5 matching bases. The sequences come from blood, collected from a patient whose treatment included radiotherapy and nephrectomy. Here the CDR3 DNA reads TGTGCCAGCAGCTTAGATCTCGGCGGGTACAATGAGCAGTTCTTC. This codes for CASSLDLGGYNEQFF.